This passage covers 10 T cell receptor beta chains from one sample sequenced in a study of blood T cell repertoires in COVID-19 (dated by TCRdb to the early 2020s). Receptor libraries were prepared by the immunoSEQ multiplex PCR assay. As stored in TCRdb, this immuneACCESS dataset retains in-frame rearrangements with V and J assigned. A fraction of the clones does not appear; measured against another copy, unresolved V genes explain less than half of the discrepancy, and the remainder lacks a known reason. This sample lists roughly 350,000 clones; more than 70% were detected once. Clones ranked in the top ten supply less than 11% of the sample. Sequenced material: peripheral blood. The receptors here all came from a woman younger than 45 with COVID-19, enrolled during active disease.

The V and J genes are TRBV19 and TRBJ1-5; D is possibly TRBD1 (5 bases). The V end lost 7 bases, the J end lost 0 bases, and 25 bases lay between the germline ends. CDR1 and CDR2 from the germline V gene are LNHDA and SQIVND (reference sequence). This CDR3 has 19 residues. The CDR3 nucleotides read TGTGCCAGTACTACAGGACATCACCCAGACCAAAATAGCAATCAGCCCCAGCATTTT. This translates into CASTTGHHPDQNSNQPQHF. Together with reference TRBV19 and TRBJ1-5, the CDR3 gives the full variable domain: DGGITQSPKYLFRKEGQNVTLSCEQNLNHDAMYWYRQDPGQGLRLIYYSQIVNDFQKGDIAEGYSVSREKKESFPLTVTSAQKNPTAFYLCASTTGHHPDQNSNQPQHFGDGTRLSIL.

The CDR3 is CASSTPKYGQEETQYF. The DNA for the CDR3 is TGTGCCAGCAGCACCCCTAAATACGGACAGGAAGAGACCCAGTACTTC. The chain uses TRBV7-9 and TRBJ2-5, with 7 bases matching TRBD1. The CDR3 is made up of 16 amino acids. The junction had 12 bases not matched to a gene; V was cut back by 5 bases and J by 3 bases. Germline V gene data show CDR1 as SEHNR and CDR2 as FQNEAQ (reference sequence). The whole variable domain, filled in from reference TRBV7-9 and TRBJ2-5, reads DTGVSQNPRHKITKRGQNVTFRCDPISEHNRLYWYRQTLGQGPEFLTYFQNEAQLEKSRLLSDRFSAERPKGSFSTLEIQRTEQGDSAMYLCASSTPKYGQEETQYFGPGTRLLVL.

This rearrangement joins TRBV30 to TRBJ1-1; a weak D match, TRBD1 (5 bases). The CDR3 is made up of 13 amino acids. Germline V gives CDR1 GTSNPN, CDR2 SVGIG (reference sequence). CDR3 residues: CAWGRQGNTEAFF. The DNA for the CDR3 is TGTGCTTGGGGGAGGCAGGGAAACACTGAAGCTTTCTTT.

The rearrangement uses TRBV24-1 and TRBJ1-5, with 7 bases identical to TRBD1. CDR3 length: 15 residues. Losses at the gene ends were 3 bases for V and 6 bases for J; bases not matched to a gene: 7. CDR1 is KGHDR, CDR2 SFDVKD, per germline. The CDR3 nucleotides are TGTGCCACCAGTGATAACAGGGGTACGGGTCAGCCCCAGCATTTT. It yields the protein CATSDNRGTGQPQHF.

Here the CDR3 DNA reads TGTGCCAGCAGCGGACAGGGGTATAGCAATCAGCCCCAGCATTTT. Translation: CASSGQGYSNQPQHF. V and J are TRBV9 and TRBJ1-5; 8 bases are a match to TRBD1. CDR1 and CDR2 from the germline V gene are SGDLS and YYNGEE. The CDR3 length is 15 residues. The V and J ends lost 3 bases and 0 bases, in that order; junction bases with no gene match: 2.

The chain recombines TRBV28 with TRBJ2-1; the D gene is possibly TRBD2 (5 bases). V was clipped by 4 bases and J by 1 base, with 20 bases between them. The length of the CDR3 is 18 residues. Germline lookup yields CDR1 MDHEN and CDR2 SYDVKM. The CDR3 bases are TGTGCCAGCAGTTCCAGGACCCTGGAAAGCGGTTCCTACAATGAGCAGTTCTTC. Translated, it gives CASSSRTLESGSYNEQFF.

The chain uses TRBV6-5 and TRBJ1-2, with TRBD1 identical over 10 bases. Trimming cost V 2 bases and J 6 bases; bases outside gene matches: 6. The CDR3 consists of 15 residues. Germline CDR1 and CDR2: MNHEY and SVGAGI. The CDR3 DNA reads as TGTGCCAGCAGTTACCATGGGACAGGGGAGAATGGCTACACCTTC. It encodes CASSYHGTGENGYTF.

This clone has just one count. V gene TRBV19 combines with J gene TRBJ2-7; TRBD1 aligns across 8 bases. Germline CDR1 is LNHDA and CDR2 is SQIVND (reference sequence). J lost 2 bases, V lost 5 bases, and 8 bases had no gene match. This CDR3 contains 15 residues. The CDR3 nucleotides are TGTGCCAGTAGTCCCTCGGGACAGGTCACCTACGAGCAGTACTTC. The encoded protein is CASSPSGQVTYEQYF.

V gene TRBV28 combines with J gene TRBJ1-5; D uncertain. Trimming cost V 2 bases and J 3 bases, with 11 bases left between them. CDR1 and CDR2 from the germline V gene are MDHEN and SYDVKM. This CDR3 has 15 residues. This chain's CDR3 is CASSLKRHLNQPQHF. The CDR3 bases are TGTGCCAGCAGTTTAAAGAGACACCTCAATCAGCCCCAGCATTTT.

The chain joins TRBV3-1 (or the pseudogene TRBV3-2) to TRBJ1-1; TRBD1 agrees at 9 bases. There are 18 residues in the CDR3. V lost 1 base, J lost 0 bases, and 9 bases stayed unmatched. Germline CDR1 is LGHDT and CDR2 is YNNKEL (reference sequence). The CDR3 DNA follows: TGTGCCAGCAGCCAAGCATTCCGGACAGGGGATTTGAACACTGAAGCTTTCTTT. Protein product: CASSQAFRTGDLNTEAFF.